This TCR beta chain is drawn from a study of cytomegalovirus exposure and HLA in healthy donors. Overall study results and limits: Most observed TCR sequences were rare, whereas some public TCRs were detected in many donors. In the approximately 120 validation repertoires, a later analysis found that first-cohort TCR clusters tended to co-occur.

TCRdb keeps only in-frame clones here, not all; method: immunoSEQ multiplex PCR. The sample yields over 150,000 clones, about 80% seen once. In regard to this clone: What it recognizes is unknown.

Separate from the roughly 630-subject first cohort was the roughly 120-subject validation cohort, to which the donors belonged. This CDR3 comprises 18 residues. The germline V and J ends were trimmed by 8 bases and 6 bases, with 31 bases remaining between them. CDR1 and CDR2 (germline): SNHLY, FYNNEI. The TCR comes from a woman younger than 30 in good health and CMV-seropositive. Source material: PBMCs. This chain joins TRBV2 and TRBJ2-5; possible D gene TRBD2, 7 bases. DNA of the CDR3: TGTGCCAGCCCCTCGGGTCGGGGGGCCAACCTGCGAATTCAGACCCAGTACTTC. Amino acid sequence: CASPSGRGANLRIQTQYF.